The T cell receptor beta chain under discussion was sequenced for a study of blood T cell repertoires in COVID-19. Original handling: The authors estimated nucleated cell counts from reference gene primer amplification. Some clones are missing from TCRdb's copy, which holds only in-frame ones; the method was immunoSEQ multiplex PCR. V, J and clone size are those of that table, while D and trimming were read from the DNA. The sample holds 80,000 or so clones, more than 70% seen once. CDR3 length: 17 residues. The V and J ends lost 3 bases and 9 bases, in that order; junction bases with no gene match: 14. CDR1 and CDR2 from the germline V gene are SGHTS and YDEGEE.

The sequence came from a man aged 45-60 years with acute or convalescent COVID-19. Sequenced sample: peripheral blood. The rearrangement links TRBV5-8 to TRBJ2-1; 11 bases map to TRBD2. The CDR3 spells CASSSQTSGIRSGEQFF. Here the CDR3 DNA reads TGTGCCAGCAGCTCGCAGACTAGCGGGATTCGGAGTGGTGAGCAGTTCTTC.